This TCR beta chain was recovered during a study of blood T cells in healthy people across ages. Points from the study as a whole: Across the age range, TCR beta diversity per million T cells fell in a roughly linear way. Estimated diversity across one million T cells was deemed an underestimate.

PCR was performed a second time for 7 to 11 cycles using a sample-barcoded 5' primer and a J-beta primer mix. TCRdb fed the 5' RACE reads into MiXCR, producing one record per CDR3 protein. The sample contains 730,000 or so distinct CDR3 sequences, 35% to 50% of which appear only once. Germline lookup yields CDR1 KGHDR and CDR2 SFDVKD. Trimming shortened V by 1 base and J by 5 bases, and 4 bases separated the two germline ends. There are 12 residues in the CDR3. At least 5.5 micrograms of total RNA were extracted per sample. This clonotype was detected only a few times. Its antigen is undetermined. The sample comprised blood. The chain employs TRBV24-1 and TRBJ2-5; D gene ambiguous. The sequence derives from an elderly man in good health. The CDR3 bases are TGTGCCACCAGTGATTTCGCGGAGACCCAGTACTTC. This codes for CATSDFAETQYF.